Listed below are T cell receptor beta chains from one sample, sequenced in a study of T cells in Graves' hyperthyroidism and ophthalmopathy. TCRdb re-derived calls from the multiplex PCR reads in MiXCR, one entry per CDR3 protein. This repertoire shows under 350,000 distinct CDR3 sequences, over 20% found once; its top ten account for around half. Sequencing was performed on blood. The receptor source for this set is a woman aged 50 to 60 with Graves' hyperthyroidism. CDR3s include the opening cysteine and the closing phenylalanine or tryptophan. A D gene is named only where the DNA matches it firmly. Rows give clone size only sometimes, using once, few, many, or a class for an expanded clone.

clone_size j_call v_call d_call cdr3_nt cdr3_aa
- TRBJ2-1 TRBV9 TRBD1 TGTGCCAGCAGCGGGCTCCGGGACAGGGGCTACAATGAGCAGTTCTTC CASSGLRDRGYNEQFF
many TRBJ1-2 TRBV10-2 - TGCGCCAGCAGTGCACGCAGGGGAGGCTACACCTTC CASSARRGGYTF
many TRBJ2-2 TRBV5-1 - TGCGCCAGCAGCCTTACAGTTAACACCGGGGAGCTGTTTTTT CASSLTVNTGELFF
many TRBJ1-1 TRBV10-3 - TGTGCCATCAGTGATAGAGGGTACACTGAAGCTTTCTTT CAISDRGYTEAFF
many TRBJ1-5 TRBV7-9 - TGTGCCAGCAGCTTAGAGATAAGGAGGGGCAATCAGCCCCAGCATTTT CASSLEIRRGNQPQHF
many TRBJ2-3 TRBV19 - TGTGCCAGTAGTATCGGTAGCGGCAGCACAGATACGCAGTATTTT CASSIGSGSTDTQYF
many TRBJ2-7 TRBV30 TRBD2 TGTGCCTGTTCTAGCGGGAGCCCCTACGAGCAGTACTTC CACSSGSPYEQYF
many TRBJ1-2 TRBV7-8 TRBD1 TGTGCCAGCAGCTCCGCAACCGACAGGGCTAACTATGGCTACACCTTC CASSSATDRANYGYTF
- TRBJ2-1 TRBV28 TRBD2 TGTGCCAGCAGTTTCACTAGCGGGGGGGCTGGGAATGAGCAGTTCTTC CASSFTSGGAGNEQFF
few TRBJ2-5 TRBV18 - TGTGCCAGCTCACCACGTTCCAGATCCCTCCAAGAGACCCAGTACTTC CASSPRSRSLQETQYF
many TRBJ1-1 TRBV29-1 - TGCAGCGTTGAAGATTCAAGAGTGAGGGGCACTGAAGCTTTCTTT CSVEDSRVRGTEAFF
many TRBJ1-6 TRBV27 TRBD1 TGTGCCAGCAGTCCCGGGACAGTTCCTAATTCACCCCTCCACTTT CASSPGTVPNSPLHF
many TRBJ2-6 TRBV7-9 TRBD1 TGTGCCAGCAGCCCCAGACAGGGCCTCTCTGGGGCCAACGTCCTGACTTTC CASSPRQGLSGANVLTF
many TRBJ2-5 TRBV7-9 - TGTGCCAGCAGTACCGACAGTTCAGAGACCCAGTACTTC CASSTDSSETQYF
many TRBJ2-3 TRBV15 - TGTGCCACCAGCAGGGGACGAACTAGGAACACAGATACGCAGTATTTT CATSRGRTRNTDTQYF
many TRBJ2-1 TRBV2 - TGTGCCAGCAGGCAGCATGGGGGCAATGAGCAGTTCTTC CASRQHGGNEQFF
many TRBJ2-2 TRBV7-2 - TGTGCCAGCATCCTGTGGGCGGGGAACACCGGGGGGCTGTTTTTT CASILWAGNTGGLFF
few TRBJ1-1 TRBV19 - TGTGCCACCGAGAAGAACACTGAAGCTTTCTTT CATEKNTEAFF
- TRBJ2-1 TRBV7-9 - TGTGCCAGCAGCTTCCCTAGAGGCAATGAGCAGTTCTTC CASSFPRGNEQFF
many TRBJ2-7 TRBV2 - TGTGCCAGCGGGCAGGATCGGTACGAGCAGTACTTC CASGQDRYEQYF
many TRBJ2-1 TRBV15 TRBD2 TGTGCCACCAGCAGAGATCCAGCGGGAGTTCGGGATGAGCAGTTCTTC CATSRDPAGVRDEQFF
many TRBJ1-1 TRBV12-3/TRBV12-4 - TGTGCCAGCAGCCGGGAACCGATCGGTAATGAAGCTTTCTTT CASSREPIGNEAFF
- TRBJ1-6 TRBV7-2 - TGTGCCAGCAGCAATGGGCAGTATAATTCACCCCTCCACTTT CASSNGQYNSPLHF
few TRBJ2-7 TRBV5-5 - TGTGCCAGCAACAGAGGCAGTGGGATTCTTTCCGAGCAGTACTTC CASNRGSGILSEQYF